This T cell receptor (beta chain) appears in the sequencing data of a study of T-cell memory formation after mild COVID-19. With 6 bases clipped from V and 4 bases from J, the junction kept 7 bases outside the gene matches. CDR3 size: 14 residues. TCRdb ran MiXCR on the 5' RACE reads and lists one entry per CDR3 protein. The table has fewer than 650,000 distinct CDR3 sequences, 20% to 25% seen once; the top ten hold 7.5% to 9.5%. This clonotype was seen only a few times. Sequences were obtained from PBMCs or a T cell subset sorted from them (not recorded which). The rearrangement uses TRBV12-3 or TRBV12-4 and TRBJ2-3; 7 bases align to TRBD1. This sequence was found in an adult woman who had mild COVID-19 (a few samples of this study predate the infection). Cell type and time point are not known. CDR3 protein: CASSLTGFSDTQYF. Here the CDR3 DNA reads TGTGCCAGCAGCTTGACAGGGTTTTCAGATACGCAGTATTTT.